This TCR beta chain is from a study of response to subunit inactivated influenza vaccine. Broader study findings: Authors suggested few new T cells are recruited by each seasonal influenza vaccination.

CDR3 length: 15 amino acids. CDR1 is MGHRA and CDR2 is YSYEKL in the germline V gene. The V and J ends lost 3 bases and 2 bases, in that order; junction bases with no gene match: 6. TCRdb called the RT-PCR reads again in MiXCR, with one record for every CDR3 protein. Of a few hundred thousand distinct CDR3 sequences detected, roughly 9.8% appear once; the ten largest clones hold 9.5% to 15%. Worth noting for this clonotype: Its target is unknown.

Material: PBMCs from blood, obtained roughly 46 days after vaccination. This TCR was sampled from a man aged 50 to 59 who received an inactivated influenza vaccine. The chain links TRBV4-1 to TRBJ2-5; 7 nucleotides align to TRBD1. The CDR3 here is CASSQTGTEQETQYF. The CDR3 DNA follows: TGCGCCAGCAGCCAGACCGGGACAGAACAAGAGACCCAGTACTTC.